This T cell receptor beta chain originates from a study of response to subunit inactivated influenza vaccine. Whole-study results and caveats: Each seasonal influenza vaccination recruits few new T cells, the authors suggested.

Note on this clonotype: Antigen specificity is unknown.

MiXCR, applied by TCRdb to the RT-PCR reads, yields one record per CDR3 protein. The data contain about 520,000 distinct CDR3 sequences, 25% of them singletons. V shed 1 base and J shed 0 bases, with 7 bases lying between them. This CDR3 is built from 15 residues. The germline V gene has CDR1 SGHTA and CDR2 FQGNSA. The sequence was collected from a man over 45 who received an inactivated influenza vaccine. This chain links TRBV7-2 with TRBJ1-5, with no clear D. The sequencing used CD4+ T cells sorted from PBMCs, collected more than 4 days after vaccination. This CDR3 reads CASSLGSDSNQPQHF. In DNA form, the CDR3 reads TGTGCCAGCAGCTTAGGGTCGGATAGCAATCAGCCCCAGCATTTT. Full variable domain (outside the CDR3, taken from reference TRBV7-2 and TRBJ1-5): GAGVSQSPSNKVTEKGKDVELRCDPISGHTALYWYRQSLGQGLEFLIYFQGNSAPDKSGLPSDRFSAERTGGSVSTLTIQRTQQEDSAVYLCASSLGSDSNQPQHFGDGTRLSIL.